This T cell receptor (beta chain) was sequenced during a study of cytomegalovirus exposure and HLA in healthy donors. A remark on this clone: No antigen is known for it.

Germline lookup yields CDR1 LGHNA and CDR2 YSLEER. V lost 2 bases, J lost 1 base, and 10 bases lay in between. There are 15 residues in the CDR3. Points from the study as a whole: TCR sequences were mostly rare, though some public TCRs occurred in many donors. In presence/absence analyses, roughly uniform sequencing depth across donors was assumed. Per published reports, the classifier diagnosed cytomegalovirus status with high specificity and sensitivity.

PCR amplification relied on 60 Vbeta primers (plus 13 Jbeta primers). This table comes from immunoSEQ multiplex PCR, and its TCRdb copy is limited to in-frame clones, with some not included. The table includes about 160,000 clones, 65% to 90% detected once. This sequence originates from a man aged 50-60 years in good health and CMV-seropositive. This rearrangement joins TRBV4-3 to TRBJ2-3, with D perhaps TRBD1 (5 bases). Sequenced sample: PBMCs. This CDR3 is CASSQKGQGTDTQYF. The CDR3 DNA sequence: TGCGCCAGCAGCCAAAAGGGGCAGGGCACAGATACGCAGTATTTT.